The clone carrying this T cell receptor (beta chain) has at least ten counts. Its antigen is unidentified. CDR1 is SGDLS and CDR2 is YYNGEE in the germline V gene. J gave up 5 bases and V 3 bases, and 9 bases lay outside the gene matches. This CDR3 spans 16 amino acids. Uncontrolled infection, other autoimmune disease, pregnancy or lactation disqualified patients from enrolment. Each 10 ml fresh peripheral blood draw supplied the PBMCs. The data originate from a study of T cells in Graves' hyperthyroidism and ophthalmopathy. Overall study findings and caveats: Expanded thyroid clonotypes (above 0.001) were mostly also found in blood.

RNA transcripts provided the source from which TCR beta CDR3 regions were amplified. When the TCR CDR3 underwent first-round RT-PCR, the HTBI primer set was used. Via MiXCR, TCRdb re-called the multiplex PCR reads, giving one row per CDR3 protein. The sample contains hundreds of thousands of distinct CDR3 sequences, 13% to 15% of which appear only once. The sequencing sample was made of blood. J is TRBJ2-3 and V is TRBV9; the match to TRBD1 covers 10 bases. The clonotype comes from a woman aged 45-65 years with Graves' ophthalmopathy. DNA for the CDR3: TGTGCCAGCAGCGCCCCCGGGACAGGGGTACAAGATACGCAGTATTTT. Translated, it gives CASSAPGTGVQDTQYF.